This T cell receptor beta chain appears in the sequencing data of a study of cytomegalovirus exposure and HLA in healthy donors. Produced via immunoSEQ multiplex PCR; TCRdb's table is partial and in-frame only. The data hold over 120,000 clones, with 70% to 90% observed a single time. Study conclusions and caveats: There were a few CMV-associated chains whose specificity for CMV antigens was confirmed in vitro.

Comment on this clone: The antigen is unknown. The sample carries other DNA sequences with the same CDR3.

V was cut by 3 bases and J by 4 bases, with 10 bases left in between. The CDR3 is made up of 14 amino acids. CDR1 and CDR2 (germline): MDHEN, SYDVKM. The sequence was obtained from a woman in her 30s in good health and CMV-seropositive. Sequenced: PBMCs. The V gene is TRBV28, the J gene TRBJ1-5; D ambiguous. This CDR3 reads CASSLGGSNQPQHF. The CDR3 DNA is TGTGCCAGCAGTTTGGGAGGAAGTAATCAGCCCCAGCATTTT.